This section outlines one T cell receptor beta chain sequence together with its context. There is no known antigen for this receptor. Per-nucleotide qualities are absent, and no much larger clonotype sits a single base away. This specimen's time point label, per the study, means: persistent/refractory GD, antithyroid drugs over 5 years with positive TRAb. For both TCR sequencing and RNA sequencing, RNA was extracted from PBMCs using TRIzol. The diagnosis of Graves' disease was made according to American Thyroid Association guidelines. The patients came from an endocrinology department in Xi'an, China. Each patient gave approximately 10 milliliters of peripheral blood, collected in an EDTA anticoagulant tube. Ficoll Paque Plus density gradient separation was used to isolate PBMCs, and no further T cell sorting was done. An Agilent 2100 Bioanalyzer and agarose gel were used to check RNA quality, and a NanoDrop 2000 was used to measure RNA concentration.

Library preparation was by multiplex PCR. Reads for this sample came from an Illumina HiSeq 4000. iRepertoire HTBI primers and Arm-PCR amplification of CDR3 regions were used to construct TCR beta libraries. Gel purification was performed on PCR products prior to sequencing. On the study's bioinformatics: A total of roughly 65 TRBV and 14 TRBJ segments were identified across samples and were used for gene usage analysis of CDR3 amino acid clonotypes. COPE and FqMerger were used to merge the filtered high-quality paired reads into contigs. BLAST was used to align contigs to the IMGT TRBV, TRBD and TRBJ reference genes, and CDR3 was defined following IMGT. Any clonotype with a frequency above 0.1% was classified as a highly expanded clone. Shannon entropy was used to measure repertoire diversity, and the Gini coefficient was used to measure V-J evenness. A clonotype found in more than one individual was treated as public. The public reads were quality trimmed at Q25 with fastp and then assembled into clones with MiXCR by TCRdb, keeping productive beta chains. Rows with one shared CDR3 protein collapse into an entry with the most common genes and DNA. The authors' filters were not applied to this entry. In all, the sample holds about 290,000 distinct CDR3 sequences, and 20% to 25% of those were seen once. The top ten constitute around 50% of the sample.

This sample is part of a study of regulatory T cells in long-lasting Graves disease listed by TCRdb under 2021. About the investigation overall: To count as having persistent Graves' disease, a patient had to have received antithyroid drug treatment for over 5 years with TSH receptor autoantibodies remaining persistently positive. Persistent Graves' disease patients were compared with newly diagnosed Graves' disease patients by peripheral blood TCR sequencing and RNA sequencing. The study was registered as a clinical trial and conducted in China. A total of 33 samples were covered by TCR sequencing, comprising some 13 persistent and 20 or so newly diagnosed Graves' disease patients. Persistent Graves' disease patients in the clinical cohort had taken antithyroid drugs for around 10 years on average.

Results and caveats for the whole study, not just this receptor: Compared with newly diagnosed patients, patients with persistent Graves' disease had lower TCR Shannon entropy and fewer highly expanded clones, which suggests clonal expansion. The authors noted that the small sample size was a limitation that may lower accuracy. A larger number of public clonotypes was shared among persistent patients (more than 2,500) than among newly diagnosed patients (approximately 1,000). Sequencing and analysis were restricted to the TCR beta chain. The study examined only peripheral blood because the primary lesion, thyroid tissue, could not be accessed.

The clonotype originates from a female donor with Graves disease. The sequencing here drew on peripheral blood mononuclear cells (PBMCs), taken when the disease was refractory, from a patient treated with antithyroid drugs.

In nucleotides, the sequence is TGCAGTGCACGCTGGGTCTACAATGAGCAGTTCTTC. Its protein is CSARWVYNEQFF. Recombination joined TRBV20-1 with TRBJ2-1; there is no confident call for the D gene. V lost 6 bases and J lost 3 bases; the stretch between them is 9 bases long. As encoded in the germline V gene (reference sequence), CDR1 is DFQATT while CDR2 is SNEGSKA. Inclusive of the bounding cysteine and phenylalanine, the CDR3 is 12 residues long. CDR3 DNA is the only sequence kept; it has 36 bases, read in frame from the first base.